This T cell receptor (beta chain) is drawn from a study of blood T cells in healthy people across ages. This clonotype was picked up a small number of times. Next came a second PCR, run for roughly 6 to 11 cycles, which used a sample-barcoded 5' primer along with a J-beta primer mix. TCRdb fed the 5' RACE reads into MiXCR, producing one record per CDR3 protein. The table includes some 1,000,000 distinct CDR3 sequences, roughly a quarter detected once. The germline V gene has CDR1 LGHNA and CDR2 YNFKEQ. The trim removed 4 bases at V and 4 bases at J, leaving 10 bases unmatched. The CDR3 length is 16 residues. This same sample was also taken into another study, of T cells of mothers and their children.

The TCR originated in a girl aged 2-10 years in good health. Sequencing was performed on blood. The J gene is TRBJ2-1, the V gene TRBV4-2; 7 bases agree with TRBD1. CDR3 bases: TGTGCCAGCAGCCTGTTCCCGGGACAGCAGTACAATGAGCAGTTCTTC. Its protein is CASSLFPGQQYNEQFF.